This passage covers 14 T cell receptor beta chains from one sample sequenced in a study of CD8 T cells in ankylosing spondylitis. TCRdb analysed the 5' RACE reads with MiXCR anew, one entry per CDR3 protein. The profile shows approximately 220,000 distinct CDR3 sequences, more than 25% of them singletons. The specimen was blood, either unsorted or a sorted T cell fraction (not recorded which). The source is a male donor with ankylosing spondylitis or in good health (not recorded which).

This clonotype was picked up many times. The junction and the germline gene differ at one end; a read error may be behind it. The chain has TRBV11-2 and TRBJ2-7; 9 positions match TRBD2. The CDR3 has 12 residues. From germline, CDR1 is SGHAT and CDR2 FQNNGV. The CDR3 DNA is TGTGCCAGCAGCCTCTTCAGCGGGAGGCCCCTCTTC. Protein sequence: CASSLFSGRPLF.

There are many counts of this clonotype. Here the CDR3 reads CASSLDGEYQPQHF. The CDR3 DNA is TGTGCCAGCAGCTTAGATGGGGAATATCAGCCCCAGCATTTT. The V gene is TRBV7-8, the J gene TRBJ1-5; D is unresolved. V dropped 1 base and J dropped 5 bases, with 9 bases sitting between them. Germline V gives CDR1 SGHVS, CDR2 FQNEAQ. The CDR3 is 14 residues long.

In its sample, this clonotype was seen many times. This chain joins TRBV7-3 and TRBJ2-3, with D hard to call. CDR1 is SGHTA and CDR2 is FQGTGA in the germline V gene. V lost 5 bases and J lost 0, with 12 bases in between. The CDR3 has 15 amino acids. The CDR3 coding sequence is TGTGCCAGCAGCCCCCTGGGCCCTAGCACAGATACGCAGTATTTT. This translates into CASSPLGPSTDTQYF. Full variable domain (remainder filled in from reference TRBV7-3 and TRBJ2-3): GAGVSQTPSNKVTEKGKYVELRCDPISGHTALYWYRQSLGQGPEFLIYFQGTGAADDSGLPNDRFFAVRPEGSVSTLKIQRTERGDSAVYLCASSPLGPSTDTQYFGPGTRLTVL.

This clonotype was detected ten times or more. CDR3 in DNA: TGCAGTGCTAGGGAGGGGGCCAACGTCCTGACTTTC. This codes for CSAREGANVLTF. This sequence joins TRBV20-1 and TRBJ2-6, with D unclear. Deletions cut 3 bases from V and 4 bases from J, with 4 bases between. The CDR3 covers 12 residues. Germline CDR1 reads DFQATT; CDR2 reads SNEGSKA (reference sequence).

This clonotype was detected a few times. This chain connects TRBV5-1 to TRBJ2-7, with 13 bases matching TRBD2. The V segment lost 5 bases and the J segment 2 bases; nucleotides outside the gene matches: 4. Looked up from germline, CDR1 is SGHRS and CDR2 is YFSETQ. The CDR3 extends over 15 amino acids. CDR3 sequence (DNA): TGCGCCAGCAGGACCGGGACTAGCGGGGCCTACGAGCAGTACTTC. This codes for CASRTGTSGAYEQYF.

A word on this clonotype: This could be a read error, since a much larger clone is one nucleotide away. The genes are TRBV7-6 and TRBJ2-7; D is unresolved. V was cut by 2 bases and J by 0 bases, with 17 bases left in between. Looked up from germline, CDR1 is SGHVS and CDR2 is FNYEAQ. The CDR3 runs to 17 residues. The CDR3: CASSLSPTEVSSYEQYF. DNA of the CDR3: TGTGCCAGCAGCTTATCCCCCACAGAGGTCAGCTCCTACGAGCAGTACTTC. Looking up the rest from reference TRBV7-6 and TRBJ2-7 gives the full variable domain: GAGVSQSPRYKVTKRGQDVALRCDPISGHVSLYWYRQALGQGPEFLTYFNYEAQQDKSGLPNDRFSAERPEGSISTLTIQRTEQRDSAMYRCASSLSPTEVSSYEQYFGPGTRLTVT.

Many counts were recorded for this clonotype. The chain is built from TRBV5-1 and TRBJ2-7, with 7 bases identical to TRBD2. Trimming at V came to 4 bases and at J to 5 bases, leaving 12 bases not matched to a gene. The CDR3 length is 15 residues. In germline, CDR1 is SGHRS, CDR2 YFSETQ. In DNA, the CDR3 is TGCGCCAGCAGCCCGGAGGGAAGCGGGATCGACGAGCAGTACTTC. This sequence encodes CASSPEGSGIDEQYF.

Ten or more counts support this clonotype. J is TRBJ2-7 and V is TRBV20-1; TRBD1 matches 7 bases. This CDR3 is 11 amino acids long. The germline CDR1 and CDR2 sequences are DFQATT and SNEGSKA (reference sequence). The V segment lost 6 bases and the J segment 6 bases; nucleotides outside the gene matches: 5. CDR3 residues: CSAGQVPEQYF. Written as DNA, the CDR3 is TGCAGTGCCGGACAGGTCCCCGAGCAGTACTTC.

The chain employs TRBV5-5 and TRBJ2-3; 9 positions match TRBD1. The CDR3 is 16 amino acids. Germline V gene data show CDR1 as SGHKS and CDR2 as YYEKEE (reference sequence). Trimming removed 3 bases from V and 2 bases from J; junction bases left unmatched: 7. CDR3 in amino acids: CASSSPGTGPTDTQYF. In DNA form, the CDR3 reads TGTGCCAGCAGCTCTCCCGGGACAGGGCCCACAGATACGCAGTATTTT.

This clonotype has a count of ten or more. This rearrangement joins TRBV15 to TRBJ2-7; no firm D call. The CDR3 has 11 amino acids. Germline loops: CDR1 LNHNV, CDR2 YYDKDF (reference sequence). The ends were cut back, 0 bases at V and 6 bases at J, with 3 bases in the middle. CDR3 loop: CATSRDTEQYF. In nucleotides, the CDR3 is TGTGCCACCAGCAGAGATACCGAGCAGTACTTC.

This clonotype was picked up a small number of times. This rearrangement joins TRBV7-8 to TRBJ2-5; weak D call: TRBD1 (5 bases). The germline gives CDR1 SGHVS, CDR2 FQNEAQ. Trimming took 2 bases from V and 5 from J, leaving 15 bases between them. The CDR3 consists of 15 residues. CDR3 nucleotide sequence: TGTGCCAGCAGCTTACGACAGCCCCGATCGGAGACCCAGTACTTC. As protein: CASSLRQPRSETQYF.

CDR3 residues: CAIGQDRDNEQFF. The CDR3 bases are TGTGCCATCGGGCAGGACAGGGACAATGAGCAGTTCTTC. This rearrangement joins TRBV10-3 to TRBJ2-1, with 8 positions matching TRBD1. Germline V CDR1 and CDR2: ENHRY, SYGVKD. CDR3 length: 13 amino acids. V gave up 8 bases and J gave up 5 bases; unmatched junction bases: 5.

This sequence joins TRBV20-1 and TRBJ2-3, with 8 bases identical to TRBD2. The CDR3 covers 14 residues. J gave up 0 bases and V 8 bases, and 7 bases lay outside the gene matches. Per the germline V gene, CDR1 is DFQATT and CDR2 is SNEGSKA (reference sequence). The CDR3 bases are TGCAGTCGTAGCGGGGCCCTTAGCACAGATACGCAGTATTTT. This gives the protein CSRSGALSTDTQYF.

This clonotype was seen many times. The gene calls are TRBV6-5 and TRBJ1-2; D is uncertain. The CDR3 length is 14 residues. Trimming cost V 0 bases and J 5 bases, with 10 bases left between them. Germline V gene lookup returns CDR1 MNHEY and CDR2 SVGAGI. In DNA, the CDR3 is TGTGCCAGCAGTTACTCTGGCCGCGGATATGGCTACACCTTC. Residues: CASSYSGRGYGYTF.